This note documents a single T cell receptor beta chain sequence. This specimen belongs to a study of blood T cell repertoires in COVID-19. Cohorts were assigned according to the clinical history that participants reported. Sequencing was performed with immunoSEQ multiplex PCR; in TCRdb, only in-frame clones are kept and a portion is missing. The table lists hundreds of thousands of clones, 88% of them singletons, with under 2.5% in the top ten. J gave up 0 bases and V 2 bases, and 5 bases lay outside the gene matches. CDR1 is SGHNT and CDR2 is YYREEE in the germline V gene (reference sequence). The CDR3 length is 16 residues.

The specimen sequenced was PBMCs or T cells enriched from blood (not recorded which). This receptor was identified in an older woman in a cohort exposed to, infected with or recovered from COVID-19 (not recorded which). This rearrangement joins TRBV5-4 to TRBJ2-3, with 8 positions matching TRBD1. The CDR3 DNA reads TGTGCCAGCAGCTTAAATCAGGGGGCTAGCACAGATACGCAGTATTTT. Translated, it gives CASSLNQGASTDTQYF.